This paragraph covers one T cell receptor beta chain sequence. The assay was immunoSEQ multiplex PCR, and TCRdb's table has in-frame clones only and misses some. The sample holds 79,000 or so clones, about 88% seen once. The CDR3 extends over 14 amino acids. Germline-derived CDR1 and CDR2 are ENHRY and SYGVKD. Trimming cost V 6 bases and J 5 bases, with 16 bases left between them. The sample originates from a study of control samples from healthy donors and cancer patients. This TCR was sampled from a woman in her fifties or sixties with colorectal cancer. The specimen sequenced was PBMCs. This chain joins TRBV10-3 and TRBJ2-5; D is perhaps TRBD2 (6 bases). The CDR3 coding sequence is TGTGCCATCAGCCCAACGGAGGGAACGGAGACCCAGTACTTC. Encoded protein: CAISPTEGTETQYF.